This T cell receptor beta chain comes out of a study of T cell responses to AZD1222 COVID-19 vaccine. V lost 2 bases, J lost 1 base, and 14 bases lay in between. Germline CDR1 ENHRY, CDR2 SYGVKD. CDR3 size: 16 residues. Notes on this clone: The target antigen is unknown.

Using immunoSEQ multiplex PCR, the repertoire was profiled, and TCRdb retains in-frame clones only, with some absent. The profile covers around 160,000 clones, with around 83% appearing a single time and 3.5% to 5% taken by the ten largest. Regarding the study as a whole: Researchers report vaccine-associated CD4 TCRs spanning spike, with dominance at 160-218 and 743-854. Every sample of the repertoires postdated the peak T cell response. The donor cohort was predominantly white British with a female majority, and clonal diversity may have been underestimated.

This specimen was peripheral blood, taken on day 0 of MenACWY control vaccination. This TCR was recovered from an adult in good health. The chain has TRBV10-3 and TRBJ2-5; possibly TRBD1 for D (5 bases). This CDR3 is CAISENPGKPQETQYF. CDR3 DNA: TGTGCCATCAGTGAGAATCCAGGGAAACCCCAAGAGACCCAGTACTTC.